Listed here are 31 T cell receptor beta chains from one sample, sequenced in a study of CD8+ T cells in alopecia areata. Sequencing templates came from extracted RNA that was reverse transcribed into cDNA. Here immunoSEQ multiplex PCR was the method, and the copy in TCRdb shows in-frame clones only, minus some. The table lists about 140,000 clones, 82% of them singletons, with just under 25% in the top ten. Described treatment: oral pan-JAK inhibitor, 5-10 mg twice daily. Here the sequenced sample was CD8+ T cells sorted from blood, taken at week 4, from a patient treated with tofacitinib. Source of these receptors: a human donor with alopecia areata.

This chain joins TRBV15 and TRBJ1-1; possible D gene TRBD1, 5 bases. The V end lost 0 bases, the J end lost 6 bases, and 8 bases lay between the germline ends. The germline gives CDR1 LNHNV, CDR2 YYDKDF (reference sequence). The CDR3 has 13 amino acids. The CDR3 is CATSRDQGPEAFF. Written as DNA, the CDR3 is TGTGCCACCAGCAGAGATCAGGGACCTGAAGCTTTCTTT.

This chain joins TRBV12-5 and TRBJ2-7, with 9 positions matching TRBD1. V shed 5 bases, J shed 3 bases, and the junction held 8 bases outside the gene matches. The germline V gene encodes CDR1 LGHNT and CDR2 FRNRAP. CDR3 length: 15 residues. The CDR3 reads CASGTPGTGIYEQYF. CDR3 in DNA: TGTGCTAGTGGTACCCCAGGGACAGGGATCTACGAGCAGTACTTC.

The CDR3 protein is CASSLGGADTQYF. CDR3 sequence (DNA): TGTGCCAGCAGCTTAGGGGGAGCAGATACGCAGTATTTT. V and J are TRBV13 and TRBJ2-3; tentatively, D is TRBD2 (5 bases). Trimming removed 0 bases from V and 4 bases from J, with 5 bases in between. CDR3 length: 13 amino acids. The germline V gene encodes CDR1 PRHDT and CDR2 FYEKMQ (reference sequence).

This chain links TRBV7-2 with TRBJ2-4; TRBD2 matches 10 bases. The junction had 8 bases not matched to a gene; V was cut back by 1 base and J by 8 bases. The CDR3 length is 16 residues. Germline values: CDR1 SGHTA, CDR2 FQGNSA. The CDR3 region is CASSLVPSGGLDIQYF. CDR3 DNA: TGTGCCAGCAGCTTAGTCCCTAGCGGGGGTCTAGACATTCAGTACTTC.

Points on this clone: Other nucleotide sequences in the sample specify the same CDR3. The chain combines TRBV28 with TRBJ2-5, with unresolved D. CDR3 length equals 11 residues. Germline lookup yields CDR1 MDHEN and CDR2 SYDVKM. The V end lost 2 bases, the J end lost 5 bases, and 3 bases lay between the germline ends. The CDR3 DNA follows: TGTGCCAGCAGTTTACAGGAGACCCAGTACTTC. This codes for CASSLQETQYF.

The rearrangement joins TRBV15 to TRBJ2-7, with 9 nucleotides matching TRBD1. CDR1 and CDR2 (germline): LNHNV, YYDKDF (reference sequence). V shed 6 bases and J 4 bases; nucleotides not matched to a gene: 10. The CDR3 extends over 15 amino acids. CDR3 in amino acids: CATREKGTGSYEQYF. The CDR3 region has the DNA TGTGCCACCAGGGAAAAGGGGACAGGGTCGTACGAGCAGTACTTC. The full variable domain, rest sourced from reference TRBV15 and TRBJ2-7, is DAMVIQNPRYQVTQFGKPVTLSCSQTLNHNVMYWYQQKSSQAPKLLFHYYDKDFNNEADTPDNFQSRRPNTSFCFLDIRSPGLGDTAMYLCATREKGTGSYEQYFGPGTRLTVT.

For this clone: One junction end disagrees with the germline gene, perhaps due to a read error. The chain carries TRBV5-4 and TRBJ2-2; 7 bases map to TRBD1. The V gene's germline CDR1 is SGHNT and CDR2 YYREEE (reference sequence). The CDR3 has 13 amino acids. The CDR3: CASSHGTAGELFF. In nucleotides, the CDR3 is TGCGCCAGCAGCCATGGGACAGCCGGGGAGCTGTTTTTT.

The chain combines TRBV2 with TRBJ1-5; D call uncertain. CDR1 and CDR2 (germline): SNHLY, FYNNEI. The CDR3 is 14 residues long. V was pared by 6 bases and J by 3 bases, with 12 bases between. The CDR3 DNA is TGTGCCAGCAGGAGGTCACAGAACAATCAGCCCCAGCATTTT. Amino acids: CASRRSQNNQPQHF.

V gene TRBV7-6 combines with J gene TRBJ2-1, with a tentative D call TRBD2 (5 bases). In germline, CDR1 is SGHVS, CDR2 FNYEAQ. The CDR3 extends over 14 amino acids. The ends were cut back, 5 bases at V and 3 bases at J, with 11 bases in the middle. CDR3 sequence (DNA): TGTGCCAGCAGCCAGCGGCCCGACTACAATGAGCAGTTCTTC. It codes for CASSQRPDYNEQFF.

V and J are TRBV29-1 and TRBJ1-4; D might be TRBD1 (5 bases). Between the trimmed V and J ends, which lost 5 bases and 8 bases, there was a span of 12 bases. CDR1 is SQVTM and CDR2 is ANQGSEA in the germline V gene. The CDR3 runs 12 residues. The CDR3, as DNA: TGCAGCGTTATGACAGATTGGGAAAAACTGTTTTTT. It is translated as CSVMTDWEKLFF.

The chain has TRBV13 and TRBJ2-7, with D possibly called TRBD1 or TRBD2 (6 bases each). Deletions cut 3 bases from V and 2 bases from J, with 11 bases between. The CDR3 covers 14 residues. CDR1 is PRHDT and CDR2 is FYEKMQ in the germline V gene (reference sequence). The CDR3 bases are TGTGCCAGCAGCTTGGGGGGCTCAGCCTACGAGCAGTACTTC. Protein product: CASSLGGSAYEQYF.

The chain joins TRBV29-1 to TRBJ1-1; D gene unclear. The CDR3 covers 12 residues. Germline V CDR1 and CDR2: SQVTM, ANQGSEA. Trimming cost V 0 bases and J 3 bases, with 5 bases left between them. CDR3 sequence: CSVEDDHTEAFF. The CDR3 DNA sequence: TGCAGCGTTGAAGACGATCACACTGAAGCTTTCTTT.

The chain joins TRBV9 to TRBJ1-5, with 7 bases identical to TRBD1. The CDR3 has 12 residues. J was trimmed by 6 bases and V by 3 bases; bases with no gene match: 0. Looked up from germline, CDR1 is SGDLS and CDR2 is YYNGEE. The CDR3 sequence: CASSAGGQPQHF. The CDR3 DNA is TGTGCCAGCAGCGCAGGGGGTCAGCCCCAGCATTTT.

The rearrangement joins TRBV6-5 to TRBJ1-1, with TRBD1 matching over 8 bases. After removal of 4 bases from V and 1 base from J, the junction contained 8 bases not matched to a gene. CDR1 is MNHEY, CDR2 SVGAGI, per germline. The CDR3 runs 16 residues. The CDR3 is CASSSATGAANTEAFF. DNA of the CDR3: TGTGCCAGCAGTTCAGCGACAGGGGCTGCGAACACTGAAGCTTTCTTT.

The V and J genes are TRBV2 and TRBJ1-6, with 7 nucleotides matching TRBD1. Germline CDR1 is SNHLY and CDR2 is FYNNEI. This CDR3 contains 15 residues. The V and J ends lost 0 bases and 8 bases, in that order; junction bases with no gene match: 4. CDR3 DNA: TGTGCCAGCAGTGAAGCGGGGACAGAGGATTCACCCCTCCACTTT. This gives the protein CASSEAGTEDSPLHF.

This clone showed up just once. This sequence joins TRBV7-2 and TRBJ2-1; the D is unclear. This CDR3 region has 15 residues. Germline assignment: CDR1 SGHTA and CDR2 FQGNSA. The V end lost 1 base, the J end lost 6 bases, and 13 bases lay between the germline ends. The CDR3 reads CASSLELGIGNEQFF. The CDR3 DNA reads TGTGCCAGCAGCTTAGAACTGGGGATAGGCAATGAGCAGTTCTTC. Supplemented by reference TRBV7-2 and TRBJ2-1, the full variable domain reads GAGVSQSPSNKVTEKGKDVELRCDPISGHTALYWYRQSLGQGLEFLIYFQGNSAPDKSGLPSDRFSAERTGGSVSTLTIQRTQQEDSAVYLCASSLELGIGNEQFFGPGTRLTVL.

The CDR3 region has the DNA TGTGCCAGCAGCTTAATGGGGGCCTCTAGCACAGATACGCAGTATTTT. Protein product: CASSLMGASSTDTQYF. The genes are TRBV11-2 and TRBJ2-3; weak D call: TRBD1 (6 bases). The CDR3 covers 16 residues. V was clipped by 2 bases and J by 0 bases, with 12 bases between them. Germline lookup yields CDR1 SGHAT and CDR2 FQNNGV. The entire variable domain, with the rest obtained from reference TRBV11-2 and TRBJ2-3, is as follows: EAGVAQSPRYKIIEKRQSVAFWCNPISGHATLYWYQQILGQGPKLLIQFQNNGVVDDSQLPKDRFSAERLKGVDSTLKIQPAKLEDSAVYLCASSLMGASSTDTQYFGPGTRLTVL.

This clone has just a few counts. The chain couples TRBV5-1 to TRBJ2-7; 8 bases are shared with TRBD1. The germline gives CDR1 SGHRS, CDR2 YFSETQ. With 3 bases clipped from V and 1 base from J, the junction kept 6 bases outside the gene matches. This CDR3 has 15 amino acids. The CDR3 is CASSSTGTGSYEQYF. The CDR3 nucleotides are TGCGCCAGCAGCTCGACCGGGACAGGATCCTACGAGCAGTACTTC.

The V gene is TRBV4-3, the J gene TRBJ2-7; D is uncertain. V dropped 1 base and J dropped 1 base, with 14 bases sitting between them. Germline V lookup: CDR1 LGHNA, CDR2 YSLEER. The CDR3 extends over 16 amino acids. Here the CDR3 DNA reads TGCGCCAGCAGCCAAGCTATCAGCCAAACGTCCTACGAGCAGTACTTC. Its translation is CASSQAISQTSYEQYF.

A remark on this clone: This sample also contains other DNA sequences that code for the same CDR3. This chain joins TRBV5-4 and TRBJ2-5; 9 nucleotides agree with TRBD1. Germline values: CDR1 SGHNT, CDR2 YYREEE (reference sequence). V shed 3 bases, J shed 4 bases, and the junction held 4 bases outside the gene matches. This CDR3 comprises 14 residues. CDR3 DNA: TGTGCCAGCAGCTCGGGACAGGGTGGAGAGACCCAGTACTTC. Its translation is CASSSGQGGETQYF.

In nucleotides, the CDR3 is TGTGCCAGCAGCTTGGGGGGACATGATGAGCAGTTCTTC. Residues: CASSLGGHDEQFF. V usage is TRBV7-3 and J usage is TRBJ2-1; perhaps D is TRBD1 or TRBD2 (6 bases each). V was pared by 3 bases and J by 8 bases, with 11 bases between. Germline V CDR1 and CDR2: SGHTA, FQGTGA. This CDR3 region has 13 residues. The entire variable domain, with the rest obtained from reference TRBV7-3 and TRBJ2-1, is as follows: GAGVSQTPSNKVTEKGKYVELRCDPISGHTALYWYRQSLGQGPEFLIYFQGTGAADDSGLPNDRFFAVRPEGSVSTLKIQRTERGDSAVYLCASSLGGHDEQFFGPGTRLTVL.

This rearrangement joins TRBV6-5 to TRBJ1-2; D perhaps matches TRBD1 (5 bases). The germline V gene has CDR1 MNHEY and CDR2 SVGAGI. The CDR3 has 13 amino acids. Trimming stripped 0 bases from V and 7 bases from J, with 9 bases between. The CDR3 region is CASSYSRVGGYTF. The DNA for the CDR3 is TGTGCCAGCAGTTACTCCAGGGTTGGTGGCTACACCTTC.

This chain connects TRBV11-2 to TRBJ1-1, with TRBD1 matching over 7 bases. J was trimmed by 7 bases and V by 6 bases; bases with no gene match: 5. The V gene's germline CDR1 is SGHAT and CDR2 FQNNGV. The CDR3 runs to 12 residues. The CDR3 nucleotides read TGTGCCAGCAGGCAAGGGGGCTTTGAAGCTTTCTTT. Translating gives CASRQGGFEAFF.

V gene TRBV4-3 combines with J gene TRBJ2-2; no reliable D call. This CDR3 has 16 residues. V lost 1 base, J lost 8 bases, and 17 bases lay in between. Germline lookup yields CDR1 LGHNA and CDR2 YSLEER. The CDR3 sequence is CASSQAPYSDVGELFF. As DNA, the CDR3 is TGCGCCAGCAGCCAAGCTCCCTACTCTGACGTGGGGGAGCTGTTTTTT.

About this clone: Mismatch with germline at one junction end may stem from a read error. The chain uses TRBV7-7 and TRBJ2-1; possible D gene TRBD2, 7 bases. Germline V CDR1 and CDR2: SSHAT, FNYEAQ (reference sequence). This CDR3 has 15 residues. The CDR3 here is CASSLVAGEGNEQFF. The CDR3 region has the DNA TGTGCTAGCAGCTTAGTGGCAGGGGAGGGGAATGAGCAGTTCTTC.

In DNA form, the CDR3 reads TGTGCCAGCAGTTTGACAGGGAACAATGAGCAGTTCTTC. This encodes CASSLTGNNEQFF. V usage is TRBV6-5 and J usage is TRBJ2-1, with TRBD1 matching over 7 bases. CDR3 length: 13 residues. With 4 bases clipped from V and 5 bases from J, the junction kept 2 bases outside the gene matches. CDR1 is MNHEY and CDR2 is SVGAGI in the germline V gene.

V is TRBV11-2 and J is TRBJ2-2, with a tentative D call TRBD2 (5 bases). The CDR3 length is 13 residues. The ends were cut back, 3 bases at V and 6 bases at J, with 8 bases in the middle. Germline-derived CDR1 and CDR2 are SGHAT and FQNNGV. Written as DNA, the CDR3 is TGTGCCAGCAGCTTTAGCGATGCCGGGGAGCTGTTTTTT. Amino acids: CASSFSDAGELFF.

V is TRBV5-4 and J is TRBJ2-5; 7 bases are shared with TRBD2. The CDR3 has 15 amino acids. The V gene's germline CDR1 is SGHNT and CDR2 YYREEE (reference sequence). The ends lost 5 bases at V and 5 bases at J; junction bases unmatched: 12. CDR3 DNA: TGTGCCAGCAGTCCCGGGGAGGGCCGATTCGAGACCCAGTACTTC. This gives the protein CASSPGEGRFETQYF.

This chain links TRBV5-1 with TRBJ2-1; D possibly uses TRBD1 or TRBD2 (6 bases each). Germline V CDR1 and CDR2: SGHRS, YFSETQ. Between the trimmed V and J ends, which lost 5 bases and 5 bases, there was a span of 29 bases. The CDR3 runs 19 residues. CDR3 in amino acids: CASSNDVYGGREQHNEQFF. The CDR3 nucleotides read TGCGCCAGCAGTAACGACGTCTATGGGGGGCGTGAGCAGCACAATGAGCAGTTCTTC.

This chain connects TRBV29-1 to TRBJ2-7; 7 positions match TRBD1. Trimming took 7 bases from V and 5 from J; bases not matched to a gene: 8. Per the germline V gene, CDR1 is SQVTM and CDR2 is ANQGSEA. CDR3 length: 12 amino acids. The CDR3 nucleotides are TGCAGCGCGACGGACAGGTCCAACGAGCAGTACTTC. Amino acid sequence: CSATDRSNEQYF.

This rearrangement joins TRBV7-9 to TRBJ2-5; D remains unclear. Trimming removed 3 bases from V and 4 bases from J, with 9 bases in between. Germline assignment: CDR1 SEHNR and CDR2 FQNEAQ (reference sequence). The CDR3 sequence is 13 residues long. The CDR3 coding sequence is TGTGCCAGCAGCTTTCAAGACCGAGAGACCCAGTACTTC. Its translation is CASSFQDRETQYF.